Listed below are T cell receptor beta chains from one sample, sequenced in a study of radiation and T cells in renal cell carcinoma. Clones were read by immunoSEQ multiplex PCR, and TCRdb kept only the in-frame ones, dropping some. The sample yields 20,000 to 25,000 clones, 80% seen once. The specimen was blood, collected from a patient whose treatment included radiotherapy and nephrectomy. These receptors were obtained from a man in his fifties or sixties with renal cell carcinoma. Each CDR3 is given with its conserved first and last residue. D genes are given only for firm matches.

j_gene: TRBJ2-7; d_gene: NA; v_gene: TRBV7-2; CDR3aa: CASSLHAGRNPGEQYF; CDR3nt: TGTGCCAGCAGCCTCCATGCAGGGCGCAATCCCGGCGAGCAGTACTTC
j_gene: TRBJ1-1; d_gene: TRBD1; v_gene: TRBV7-8; CDR3aa: CASRGTGEPFF; CDR3nt: TGTGCCAGCAGGGGGACAGGGGAGCCTTTCTTT
j_gene: TRBJ2-1; d_gene: NA; v_gene: TRBV28; CDR3aa: CASTISEGRYNEQFF; CDR3nt: TGTGCCAGCACCATATCAGAGGGGAGATACAATGAGCAGTTCTTC
j_gene: TRBJ1-1; d_gene: NA; v_gene: TRBV5-3; CDR3aa: CASSLDGRGAFF; CDR3nt: TGTGCCAGCAGCTTGGATGGTCGAGGAGCTTTCTTT
j_gene: TRBJ2-6; d_gene: NA; v_gene: TRBV19; CDR3aa: CASTPYSGANVLTF; CDR3nt: TGTGCCAGTACCCCTTACTCTGGGGCCAACGTCCTGACTTTC
j_gene: TRBJ2-3; d_gene: NA; v_gene: TRBV7-2; CDR3aa: CASSRPSTSRREQYF; CDR3nt: TGTGCCAGCAGCCGGCCTTCCACTAGCCGCCGGGAGCAGTATTTT
j_gene: TRBJ2-5; d_gene: NA; v_gene: TRBV5-1; CDR3aa: CASKQGLNQETQYF; CDR3nt: TGCGCCAGCAAACAGGGTTTAAACCAAGAGACCCAGTACTTC
j_gene: TRBJ2-4; d_gene: NA; v_gene: TRBV11-3; CDR3aa: CASSPGLGGKNIQYF; CDR3nt: TGTGCCAGCAGCCCGGGACTGGGGGGTAAAAACATTCAGTACTTC
j_gene: TRBJ2-5; d_gene: NA; v_gene: TRBV10-2; CDR3aa: CASTPDGLGETQYF; CDR3nt: TGCGCCAGCACCCCGGACGGCCTGGGGGAGACCCAGTACTTC
j_gene: TRBJ1-5; d_gene: NA; v_gene: TRBV18; CDR3aa: CASSPPAAIAGEPQHF; CDR3nt: TGTGCCAGCTCACCACCGGCAGCGATAGCAGGGGAGCCCCAGCATTTT